This TCR beta chain came from a study of T cells in Graves' hyperthyroidism and ophthalmopathy (dated by TCRdb to about 2019). Context from the whole study: Peripheral blood samples were taken at initial diagnosis, before any treatment was given. To identify TCR V-J signatures that set the groups apart, the researchers used a discovery cohort of about a hundred patients, made up of about 44 with Graves' ophthalmopathy and approximately 57 with stable Graves' hyperthyroidism. Prospective prediction of ophthalmopathy was tested in an independent validation cohort consisting of 18 to 20 hyperthyroidism patients and over 15 patients who later progressed to ophthalmopathy. For training and testing, the 100 or so patients in the discovery cohort were randomly divided in a 7:3 ratio. In addition, the study compared T-cell repertoires in thyroid tissue and in blood from over 5 Graves' hyperthyroidism patients. Following sampling, methimazole starting at 30 mg daily was given to hyperthyroidism patients, and high-dose intravenous methylprednisolone was given to ophthalmopathy patients. TCR Vbeta CDR3 sequencing of 120 to 150 peripheral blood samples (fewer than 45 ophthalmopathy, 75 hyperthyroidism and some 17 progressor patients) is reported in the paper.

In the ophthalmopathy patients, disease was moderately to severely active, with a Clinical Activity Score of 3 or more, a NOSPECS grade of 4 or more, and a duration of less than 3 months. Exclusion was applied to patients with uncontrolled infections, other autoimmune diseases, pregnancy or lactation. Diagnoses were based on clinical symptoms, serum thyroxine and TRAb, thyroid ultrasound and orbital computed tomography. PBMCs were isolated from 8 to 10 ml of fresh peripheral blood by Ficoll-Paque density gradient centrifugation. Total RNA was extracted with Trizol reagent, and quality was checked on an Agilent 2100 Bioanalyzer. This clonotype appeared many times. It lacks a known antigen. No base quality information exists; no much larger clone differs at one position. Amplification of TCR beta CDR3 regions was carried out from RNA transcripts. For the first round of RT-PCR on the TCR CDR3, the HTBI primer set was used together with the Qiagen OneStep RT-PCR kit. The libraries were constructed in a second round of multiplex PCR and then size-selected and purified. Libraries were sequenced paired-end with 100 bp reads on an Illumina HiSeq2000. The paper's data handling went like this. SOAPnuke was used to process the raw data, removing reads that contained adapters or uncalled bases, had a mean Phred below 15, or lacked an exact match to the constant primer or identifier. High-quality paired reads were merged with COPE v1.2.5, and unique nucleotide sequences were defined as clonotypes. MiTCR v1.1 was used to align clonotypes to the IMGT TRBV, TRBD and TRBJ reference segments. Only V-J combinations with frequency above 0.0001, covering 99% to 99.2% of repertoires, were analysed. The TCS score was defined as F50 (clonal expansion) divided by E x V (chaos), with BLOSUM62-based TCRdist calculated between CDR3 peptides within each V-J. Welch's t-statistics and random forest reduced just over 500 V-J features to roughly 13, which were used in a naive Bayes classifier (R e1071). Thyroid-blood repertoire similarity was quantified with the Morisita-Horn index. Through fastp at Q25 and MiXCR, TCRdb rebuilt clones from the public reads, retaining in-frame beta chains. Under each unique CDR3 protein, matching rows form one entry showing the most common genes and DNA. The V and J calls and clone size are TCRdb's, not the authors'. Here the sample has about 59,000 distinct CDR3 sequences; roughly 50% occur a single time. The top ten constitute 2.5% to 3.5% of the sample.

Results and caveats for the whole study, not just this receptor: Most expanded thyroid clonotypes (frequency above 0.001) were also detected in blood, a finding suggesting that blood repertoires may reflect thyroid immune responses. Sample size was not statistically predetermined, and blinding of investigators to group allocation was not performed. During validation, the model predicted progression to ophthalmopathy a median of around six months ahead of onset, with around 71% sensitivity and roughly 72% specificity. A model built on a 13 V-J signature distinguished ophthalmopathy from stable hyperthyroidism, reaching 85% to 90% sensitivity and 81.08% specificity in cross-validation and 80%/75% in testing.

Spanning cysteine to phenylalanine, the CDR3 consists of 16 amino acids. Only CDR3 DNA is held: 48 bases, read in frame from base 1. For CDR1 and CDR2, the germline V gene lists MNHNS and SASEGT. For this chain, trimming is 4 bases at the V end and 0 bases at the J end, and the number of junction bases without a gene match is 7. The receptor was isolated from a woman aged 55 to 70 with Graves' ophthalmopathy. The sample was blood. The chain is assembled from TRBV6-1 and TRBJ2-3; 7 middle bases align to TRBD1. DNA sequence: TGTGCCAGCAGTGGGGGACAGTATTATAGCACAGATACGCAGTATTTT. Its product reads: CASSGGQYYSTDTQYF.